The rows below give T cell receptor beta chains drawn from one sample of a study of T cells in Graves' hyperthyroidism and ophthalmopathy. Each CDR3 protein gets one entry after TCRdb re-called the multiplex PCR reads with MiXCR. Of around 690,000 distinct CDR3 sequences listed, less than 25% are singletons. Sequences were obtained from blood. The receptors shown here come from a young man with Graves' ophthalmopathy. CDR3s include the opening cysteine and the closing phenylalanine or tryptophan. D genes are given only for firm matches. Some rows mark clone size as missing; the rest say once, few, many or name a class of expanded clone.

v_gene	abundance	j_gene	d_gene	CDR3nt	CDR3aa
TRBV11-2	many	TRBJ2-7	TRBD2	TGTGCCAGCAGCTTAGATCGGTGGGCGGGAGGAACCTACGAGCAGTACTTC	CASSLDRWAGGTYEQYF
TRBV6-6	few	TRBJ1-4	.	TGTGCCAGCAGTTACTCGGTGGGGGCGGAGGGTGAAAAACTGTTTTTT	CASSYSVGAEGEKLFF
TRBV14	.	TRBJ2-2	TRBD2	TGTGCCAGCAGCCATCTGGGACTAGCGGAATCGAACACCGGGGAGCTGTTTTTT	CASSHLGLAESNTGELFF
TRBV4-1	few	TRBJ2-7	TRBD1	TGCGCCAGCAGCCCCGTTGGGACAGGAGACACCTACGAGCAGTACTTC	CASSPVGTGDTYEQYF
TRBV20-1	.	TRBJ2-7	TRBD2	TGCAGTGTTCGCCCCCCGGGACTAGCGGAGAGCTCCTACGAGCAGTACTTC	CSVRPPGLAESSYEQYF
TRBV4-1	.	TRBJ1-5	.	TGCGCCAGCAGCCGGACCCAGGAGGGTCAGCCCCAGCATTTT	CASSRTQEGQPQHF
TRBV7-2	many	TRBJ2-1	TRBD2	TGTGCCAGCAGCCAGCGGGGCTCCTACAATGAGCAGTTCTTC	CASSQRGSYNEQFF
TRBV6-2/TRBV6-3	many	TRBJ2-5	TRBD1	TGTGCCAGCCATATGGGGACAGGCCAAGAGACCCAGTACTTC	CASHMGTGQETQYF
TRBV5-1	.	TRBJ2-5	TRBD2	TGCGCCAGCAGCCGAGCGGGAGGGCCGGACCAAGAGACCCAGTACTTC	CASSRAGGPDQETQYF
TRBV20-1	many	TRBJ2-3	.	TGCAGTGTCTACAGCGGATCCAGGACAGATACGCAGTATTTT	CSVYSGSRTDTQYF
TRBV7-2	many	TRBJ1-1	.	TGTGCCAGCAGCCGACTTACCGGCAAAACCGCAGGGTCCCTGGGCACTGAAGCTTTCTTT	CASSRLTGKTAGSLGTEAFF
TRBV7-9	few	TRBJ2-7	.	TGTGCCAGCAGCTTAGGGCTAGGATGGTCTGACGGGGCCCGCTACGAGCAGTACTTC	CASSLGLGWSDGARYEQYF
TRBV18	few	TRBJ2-7	TRBD1	TGTGCCAGCTCACCAGGGACAGGGGGCTTCGAGCAGTACTTC	CASSPGTGGFEQYF
TRBV20-1	.	TRBJ2-7	.	TGCAGTGCTAGAGTAGATGACCGAGCCTACGAGCAGTACTTC	CSARVDDRAYEQYF
TRBV30	few	TRBJ1-6	TRBD1	TGTGCCTGGAACAGGGGGGGTTCACCCCTCCACTTT	CAWNRGGSPLHF
TRBV28	few	TRBJ2-7	TRBD2	TGTGCCAGCAGTACCCGCAAGGGAGCGGGGACTTCCTACGAGCAGTACTTC	CASSTRKGAGTSYEQYF
TRBV11-2	many	TRBJ2-5	TRBD2	TGTGCCAGCAGCTTAGAACTAGCGGGAGGGGCAGAGACCCAGTACTTC	CASSLELAGGAETQYF
TRBV10-2	.	TRBJ2-3	TRBD2	TGCGCCAGCGACGGGGGGGGGGATGGCACAGATACGCAGTATTTT	CASDGGGDGTDTQYF
TRBV6-2/TRBV6-3	many	TRBJ2-2	TRBD1	TGTGCCAGCAGTTACGAGGGACAGGTCGCGAACACCGGGGAGCTGTTTTTT	CASSYEGQVANTGELFF
TRBV20-1	few	TRBJ1-6	TRBD1	TGCAGTGCTCCCCCGGGACAGCTTGATTCACCCCTCCACTTT	CSAPPGQLDSPLHF